This T cell receptor (beta chain) was sequenced during a study of cytomegalovirus exposure and HLA in healthy donors. PCR was performed using 60 Vbeta and 13 Jbeta primers. Profiling relied on immunoSEQ multiplex PCR, and the TCRdb table lists in-frame clones only, not all of them. Among about 160,000 clones listed, approximately 85% were seen once. The CDR3 length is 13 residues. V dropped 5 bases and J dropped 5 bases, with 10 bases sitting between them. The V gene's germline CDR1 is MDHEN and CDR2 SYDVKM. It was healthy bone marrow donors who served as donors. The specimen was PBMCs. The origin of this receptor is a man aged 45-65 years in good health and CMV-seropositive. The chain employs TRBV28 and TRBJ1-5; D call uncertain. The CDR3 nucleotides read TGTGCCAGCAGTCCCCAACCGGATCAGCCCCAGCATTTT. Residues: CASSPQPDQPQHF.